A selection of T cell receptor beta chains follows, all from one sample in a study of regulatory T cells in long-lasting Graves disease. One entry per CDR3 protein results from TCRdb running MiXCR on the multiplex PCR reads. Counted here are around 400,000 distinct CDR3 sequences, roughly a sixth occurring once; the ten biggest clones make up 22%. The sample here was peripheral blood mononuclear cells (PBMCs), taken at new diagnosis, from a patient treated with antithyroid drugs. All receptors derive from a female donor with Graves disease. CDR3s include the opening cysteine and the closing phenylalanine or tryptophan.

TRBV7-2	CASSFWTDGYTF
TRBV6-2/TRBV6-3	CASSGTKAFF
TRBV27	CASSPMVGSNQPQHF
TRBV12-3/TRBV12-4	CASSTSGGGTDTQYF
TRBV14	CASTGYRVETQYF
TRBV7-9	CASSLSFRNTEAFF
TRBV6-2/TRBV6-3	CASSWARENIQYF
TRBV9	CASSVRAGDEQYF
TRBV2	CASREGLINYNEQFF
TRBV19	CASTATSYGYTF
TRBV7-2	CASSSRLGIGYNEQFF
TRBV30	CAWSVSGGEQFF
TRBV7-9	CASSLDLGGEKLFF
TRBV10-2	CASSERTGSSYNEQFF
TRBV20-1	CSAQSGGGLETQYF
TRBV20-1	CSALEDYTTNQPQHF
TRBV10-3	CAIRTGEHF
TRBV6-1	CASMDREYFYTF
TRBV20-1	CSARVEWASMSGSYNEQFF
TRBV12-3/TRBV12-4	CASSLAAGRGTIYF
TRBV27	CASSLDRGDHNEQFF
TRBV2	CASSDLHSRDYEQYF
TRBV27	CASRSGNLGTGELFF
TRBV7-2	CASSLRTGVRSGELFF
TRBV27	CASSLSQTLGQPQHF
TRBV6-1	CASRTSTHYEQYF
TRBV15	CATSREDRVNTEAFF
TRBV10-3	CAISETSILIAKNIQYF
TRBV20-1	CSAQSAGAVNTGELFF
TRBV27	CASSPEVISTDTQYF
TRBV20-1	CSARAGTGGGTEAFF
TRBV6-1	CASSFGRGASYF
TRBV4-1	CASSPTTGAGSPLHF
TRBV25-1	CASSEAGTGSYEQYF
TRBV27	CASSFGLTDTQYF
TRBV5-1	CASSLRLADSCNEQFF
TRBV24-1	CATSDFLRQGRDSNQPQHF
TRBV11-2	CASSLGLTYEQYF
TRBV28	CASPDISGANVLTF
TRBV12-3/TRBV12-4	CASTHSGGSYEQYF
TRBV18	CASSPQREGGYNEQFF
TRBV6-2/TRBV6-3	CASRTTDTGELFF
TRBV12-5	CASGISLLNNEQFF
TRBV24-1	CATSEGQGAWNQPQHF
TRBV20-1	CSANRLGSYNEQFF
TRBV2	CASSLTEYNSPLHF
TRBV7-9	CASSPGTGGSELFF
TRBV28	CASSAPGQTSYEQYF
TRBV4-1	CASSQLVLAGGGSYNEQFF
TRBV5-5	CASSPLPTSNANTGELFF
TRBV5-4	CASSSQGIGTGELFF
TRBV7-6	CASSLLPGPRHEQYF
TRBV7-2	CASSLISGSSYNEQFF
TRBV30	CAWSPGWGQLHGYTF
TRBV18	CASSPRNSFNTEAFF